This T cell receptor beta chain was identified in a study of tumor and adjacent non-tumor tissue in lung cancer. About the research overall: Each sample yielded a few million productive TCRbeta reads on average.

TCRbeta libraries were built with three rounds of nested PCR, modified from ARM-PCR. TCRdb analysed the multiplex PCR reads with MiXCR anew, one entry per CDR3 protein. Of 65,000 to 85,000 distinct CDR3 sequences in the sample, around 82% were seen once. The template was RNA from unsorted bulk tissue. This non-tumor lung sample came from over 3 cm beyond the tumor edge. Of note for this clonotype: Its antigen is undetermined. The junction departs from the called germline gene at one end, perhaps through a read error.

Study-wide points: TCR diversity was significantly greater in tumor than normal lung tissue.

This clonotype originated in a man aged 60 to 75 with non-small cell lung cancer. Sequenced input: distant non-tumor lung tissue.

The CDR3 DNA sequence: TGTGCCAGCAGCCCCCTGACTGGGACCTCCTACAATGAGCATTTCTTC. It encodes CASSPLTGTSYNEHFF. The V and J genes are TRBV14 and TRBJ2-1; D may correspond to TRBD1 or TRBD2 (5 bases each). The CDR3 is 16 residues long. The germline CDR1 and CDR2 sequences are SGHDN and FVKESK. The full variable domain, its missing parts supplied by reference TRBV14 and TRBJ2-1, is EAGVTQFPSHSVIEKGQTVTLRCDPISGHDNLYWYRRVMGKEIKFLLHFVKESKQDESGMPNNRFLAERTGGTYSTLKVQPAELEDSGVYFCASSPLTGTSYNEHFFGPGTRLTVL.